This paragraph covers one TCR beta chain sequence. Its antigen remains unknown. At one boundary the junction diverges from the germline segment, which might be a read error. This specimen belongs to a study of response to subunit inactivated influenza vaccine. General study points: Authors proposed each seasonal influenza vaccination draws in few new T cells.

The CDR3 consists of 16 residues. Germline CDR1 is SGHRS and CDR2 is YFSETQ. TCRdb re-analysed the RT-PCR reads in MiXCR, keeping a single row per CDR3 protein. The data contain over 150,000 distinct CDR3 sequences, about 10% of them seen just once; the ten biggest clones take up approximately 11%. Sequences were derived from non-naive T cells sorted from PBMCs, sampled on the day of vaccination. This TCR was recovered from a man in his forties or fifties who received an inactivated influenza vaccine. V gene TRBV5-1 combines with J gene TRBJ2-3; D gene unclear. The CDR3 nucleotides read TGCGCCTGCAGCTCAACAAAGGGTCCTGGCACAGATACGCAGTATTTT. This encodes CACSSTKGPGTDTQYF.